The next 16 T cell receptor beta chains were all read from a single sample in a study of blood T cell repertoires in COVID-19. The protocol was immunoSEQ multiplex PCR, while the TCRdb copy is restricted to in-frame clones and leaves out a portion. The sample records 120,000 or so clones, about 85% being singletons. The sample was peripheral blood. Source of these receptors: a man in his 70s with acute or convalescent COVID-19.

The chain recombines TRBV19 with TRBJ2-3; TRBD2 aligns across 9 bases. The V segment lost 5 bases and the J segment 1 base; nucleotides outside the gene matches: 19. The CDR3 covers 20 residues. Germline lookup yields CDR1 LNHDA and CDR2 SQIVND (reference sequence). This CDR3 reads CASSFRLAARIDPGTDTQYF. The CDR3 coding sequence is TGTGCCAGTAGTTTCCGACTAGCGGCTCGTATAGATCCTGGCACAGATACGCAGTATTTT.

This chain connects TRBV12-3 or TRBV12-4 to TRBJ1-6, with a possible D match to TRBD1 (6 bases). The length of the CDR3 is 13 residues. Deletions cut 5 bases from V and 14 bases from J, with 16 bases between. The CDR3 sequence is CASSHYRVGTLHF. The DNA for the CDR3 is TGTGCCAGCAGTCACTACAGGGTTGGGACCCTCCACTTT.

The chain uses TRBV12-5 and TRBJ1-5, with a possible D match to TRBD1 (5 bases). Germline CDR1 reads LGHNT; CDR2 reads FRNRAP. V lost 9 bases, J lost 7 bases, and 19 bases lay in between. This CDR3 is built from 14 residues. In DNA, the CDR3 is TGTGCTAGCTCCTTGAGCGGGGGAGGACAGCCCCAGCATTTT. This gives the protein CASSLSGGGQPQHF.

The gene calls are TRBV6-4 and TRBJ1-3; TRBD1 might be the D (5 bases). V dropped 0 bases and J dropped 0 bases, with 12 bases sitting between them. The CDR3 length is 17 residues. Looked up from germline, CDR1 is MRHNA and CDR2 is SNTAGT. CDR3 protein: CASSDSGPTVSGNTIYF. The CDR3 DNA sequence: TGTGCCAGCAGTGACTCGGGGCCGACAGTCTCTGGAAACACCATATATTTT.

The V and J genes are TRBV5-6 and TRBJ1-3; 7 bases match TRBD1. The CDR3 consists of 16 residues. V lost 2 bases and J lost 0; bases outside the gene matches: 5. Germline CDR1 SGHDT, CDR2 YYEEEE. CDR3 residues: CASSFNRGISGNTIYF. DNA of the CDR3: TGTGCCAGCAGCTTCAACAGGGGTATCTCTGGAAACACCATATATTTT. The full variable domain, in which reference TRBV5-6 and TRBJ1-3 provide the parts outside the CDR3, is DAGVTQSPTHLIKTRGQQVTLRCSPKSGHDTVSWYQQALGQGPQFIFQYYEEEERQRGNFPDRFSGHQFPNYSSELNVNALLLGDSALYLCASSFNRGISGNTIYFGEGSWLTVV.

The V and J genes are TRBV18 and TRBJ1-1, with D possibly being TRBD1 (5 bases). V dropped 7 bases and J dropped 6 bases, with 15 bases sitting between them. The germline gives CDR1 KGHSH, CDR2 LQKENI. This CDR3 contains 13 residues. In DNA, the CDR3 is TGTGCCAGCTACCGCTCTAGGGACTCTGAAGCTTTCTTT. Protein sequence: CASYRSRDSEAFF.

The genes are TRBV18 and TRBJ1-5, with D uncertain. Germline V gene lookup returns CDR1 KGHSH and CDR2 LQKENI. This CDR3 is built from 13 residues. V lost 2 bases to trimming and J lost 6 bases, with 8 bases between them. The CDR3 is CASSPGSGQPQHF. In DNA, the CDR3 is TGTGCCAGCTCACCAGGGAGCGGTCAGCCCCAGCATTTT.

The J gene is TRBJ2-3, the V gene TRBV6-4, with TRBD2 matching 10 bases. After removal of 2 bases from V and 4 bases from J, the junction contained 0 bases not matched to a gene. CDR3 length: 14 residues. The V gene's germline CDR1 is MRHNA and CDR2 SNTAGT. The DNA of the CDR3 is TGTGCCAGCAGTGACAGCGGGGGGGCAGATACGCAGTATTTT. Protein: CASSDSGGADTQYF.

The rearrangement uses TRBV2 and TRBJ1-4; 11 positions agree with TRBD1. The CDR3 has 14 amino acids. Per germline, CDR1 SNHLY and CDR2 FYNNEI. Trimming removed 7 bases from V and 8 bases from J; junction bases left unmatched: 6. This CDR3 reads CASNPDRGREKLFF. CDR3 bases: TGTGCCAGCAACCCGGACAGGGGGCGAGAAAAACTGTTTTTT.

The chain combines TRBV3-1 (or the pseudogene TRBV3-2) with TRBJ2-7; 10 bases match TRBD2. The CDR3 loop spans 15 amino acids. The V gene end was trimmed by 8 bases and the J gene end by 5 bases; junction bases not matched to a gene: 12. Germline V lookup: CDR1 LGHDT, CDR2 YNNKEL (reference sequence). CDR3 DNA sequence: TGTGCCAGCTCCCTCGGGAGCGGGGGGGCAAACGAGCAGTACTTC. Protein product: CASSLGSGGANEQYF.

The chain joins TRBV9 to TRBJ2-3; D not certain. Trimming removed 7 bases at V and 6 bases at J, with 15 bases between. CDR3 length equals 13 residues. Germline V gives CDR1 SGDLS, CDR2 YYNGEE. CDR3 region: CASSISARDTQYF. The CDR3 bases are TGTGCCAGCTCGATAAGCGCAAGGGATACGCAGTATTTT.

Here the CDR3 DNA reads TGTGCCAGCAGCCAAGGCCCAGGGTATGAGCAGTTCTTC. This encodes CASSQGPGYEQFF. The chain joins TRBV3-1 (or the pseudogene TRBV3-2) to TRBJ2-1; D perhaps matches TRBD1 (5 bases). The CDR3 totals 13 residues. V was pared by 1 base and J by 8 bases, with 9 bases between. Germline V gene data show CDR1 as LGHDT and CDR2 as YNNKEL (reference sequence).

The V call is TRBV6-2 or TRBV6-3, the J call TRBJ2-3; D unclear. Trimming pared 5 bases from V and 3 bases from J, leaving 15 bases between. In germline, CDR1 is MNHEY, CDR2 SVGEGT. CDR3 length: 15 residues. This CDR3 reads CASSHPASVTDTQYF. The CDR3, as DNA: TGTGCCAGCAGTCATCCGGCTAGTGTTACAGATACGCAGTATTTT.

This sequence joins TRBV5-6 and TRBJ1-1; D may be TRBD1 (5 bases). V gave up 4 bases and J gave up 1 base, with 11 bases separating them. The V gene's germline CDR1 is SGHDT and CDR2 YYEEEE. This CDR3 spans 14 amino acids. The CDR3 DNA follows: TGTGCCAGCAGCAAGGGGCAGCAGAACACTGAAGCTTTCTTT. Translating it yields CASSKGQQNTEAFF. The full variable domain, in which reference TRBV5-6 and TRBJ1-1 provide the parts outside the CDR3, is DAGVTQSPTHLIKTRGQQVTLRCSPKSGHDTVSWYQQALGQGPQFIFQYYEEEERQRGNFPDRFSGHQFPNYSSELNVNALLLGDSALYLCASSKGQQNTEAFFGQGTRLTVV.

This sequence joins TRBV5-4 and TRBJ2-5; 9 nucleotides match TRBD2. From germline, CDR1 is SGHNT and CDR2 YYREEE (reference sequence). J gave up 5 bases and V 1 base, and 6 bases lay outside the gene matches. The CDR3 runs to 15 residues. This chain's CDR3 is CASSLSGGGVETQYF. CDR3 in DNA: TGTGCCAGCAGCTTGAGTGGCGGGGGGGTGGAGACCCAGTACTTC.

This clone came up a few times. The chain is built from TRBV19 and TRBJ1-5; TRBD1 might be the D (6 bases). V was pared by 6 bases and J by 9 bases, with 18 bases between. This CDR3 contains 14 residues. The germline V gene encodes CDR1 LNHDA and CDR2 SQIVND (reference sequence). The CDR3 reads CASRNRETSSPQHF. The CDR3 DNA sequence: TGTGCCAGTAGAAACAGGGAAACGTCGTCGCCCCAGCATTTT. The complete variable domain, with remaining parts taken from reference TRBV19 and TRBJ1-5, reads DGGITQSPKYLFRKEGQNVTLSCEQNLNHDAMYWYRQDPGQGLRLIYYSQIVNDFQKGDIAEGYSVSREKKESFPLTVTSAQKNPTAFYLCASRNRETSSPQHFGDGTRLSIL.